The entry below gives a single T cell receptor beta chain sequence along with its context. This clone's antigen is unknown. It has no much larger one-base neighbor in the sample; base qualities were not kept. These data come from a study (dated by TCRdb to 2016 to 2017). The method behind the library was RT-PCR. The reads were generated on an Illumina MiSeq. TCRdb ran its own pipeline on the public reads, namely fastp trimming at Q25 and MiXCR clone calling, and kept in-frame beta chains. Entries are consolidated by CDR3 protein sequence, retaining the most common genes and DNA. This sample holds about 700,000 distinct CDR3 sequences; 12% to 15% were observed only once. Of the sample, 3.6% is held by the ten largest clones. This clonotype was sampled from a female donor in good health, serving as a healthy control. The source material was memory CD4+ T cells from blood.

The CDR3 is CASSQGLPGTGGNQPQHF. The nucleotides read TGTGCCAGCAGCCAAGGTTTACCCGGGACAGGGGGCAATCAGCCCCAGCATTTT. The sequence joins TRBV3-1 to TRBJ1-5, and TRBD1 aligns with 10 junction nucleotides. The CDR3 runs 18 residues from the cysteine to the phenylalanine. The CDR3 DNA has 54 bases and is translated from base 1. V trim: 1 base; J trim: 2 bases; unmatched bases: 8. CDR1 is given as LGHDT and CDR2 as YNNKEL, both from the germline V gene (reference sequence).